The T cell receptor (beta chain) described here comes from a study of OX40 agonist ivuxolimab in advanced cancers. Study in general: Patients were infused with ivuxolimab every 2 weeks at 0.01 to 10 mg/kg.

The protocol was immunoSEQ multiplex PCR, while the TCRdb copy is restricted to in-frame clones and leaves out a portion. The sample has 60,000 to 85,000 clones, roughly 80% seen once. Study-level points and caveats: Within 6 weeks, CD4+ and CD8+ blood T cells expanded clonally at 0.1 to 3.0 mg/kg.

Concerning this clone itself: Its cognate antigen is unknown.

Germline CDR1 and CDR2: LNHDA and SQIVND (reference sequence). The CDR3 is made up of 13 amino acids. Trimming took off 6 bases at V and 4 bases at J, with 12 bases between the two ends. The V gene is TRBV19, the J gene TRBJ1-1; TRBD1 might be the D (6 bases). This specimen was CD4+ or CD8+ T cells sorted from blood, taken in a trial of the OX40 agonist ivuxolimab. The sequence derives from an adult with an advanced solid tumor such as melanoma, head and neck, liver or kidney cancer. The CDR3: CASRSQGSTEAFF. The CDR3 DNA sequence: TGTGCCAGTAGGTCACAGGGTAGCACTGAAGCTTTCTTT. The full variable domain, with the rest looked up from reference TRBV19 and TRBJ1-1, is DGGITQSPKYLFRKEGQNVTLSCEQNLNHDAMYWYRQDPGQGLRLIYYSQIVNDFQKGDIAEGYSVSREKKESFPLTVTSAQKNPTAFYLCASRSQGSTEAFFGQGTRLTVV.